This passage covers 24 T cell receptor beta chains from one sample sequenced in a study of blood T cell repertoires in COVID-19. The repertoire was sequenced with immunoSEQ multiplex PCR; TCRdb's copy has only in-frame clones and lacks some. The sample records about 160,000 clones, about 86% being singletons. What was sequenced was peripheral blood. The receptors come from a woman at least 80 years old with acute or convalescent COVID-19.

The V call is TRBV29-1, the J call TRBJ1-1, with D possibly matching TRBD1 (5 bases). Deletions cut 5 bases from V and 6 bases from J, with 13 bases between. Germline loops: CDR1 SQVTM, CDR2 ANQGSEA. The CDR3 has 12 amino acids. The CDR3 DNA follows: TGCAGCGTTCGCATGGGGGGAGCTGAAGCTTTCTTT. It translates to CSVRMGGAEAFF.

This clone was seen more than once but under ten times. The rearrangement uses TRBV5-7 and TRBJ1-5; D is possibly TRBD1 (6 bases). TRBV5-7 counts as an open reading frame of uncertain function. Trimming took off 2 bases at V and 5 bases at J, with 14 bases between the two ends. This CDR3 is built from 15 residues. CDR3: CASSFGRGPDQPQHF. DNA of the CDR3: TGTGCCAGCAGCTTTGGCAGGGGTCCTGATCAGCCCCAGCATTTT.

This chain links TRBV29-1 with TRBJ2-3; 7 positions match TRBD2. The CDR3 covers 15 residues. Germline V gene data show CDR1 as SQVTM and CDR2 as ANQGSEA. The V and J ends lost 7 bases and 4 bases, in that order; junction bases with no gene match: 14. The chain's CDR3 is CSASRGGSSADTQYF. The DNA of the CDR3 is TGCAGCGCGAGCAGAGGCGGGAGTAGCGCAGATACGCAGTATTTT.

The CDR3 sequence: CATTATGFADTQYF. The CDR3, as DNA: TGTGCCACCACCGCGACAGGGTTTGCAGATACGCAGTATTTT. The rearrangement joins TRBV19 to TRBJ2-3; TRBD1 matches at 7 bases. J was trimmed by 4 bases and V by 10 bases; bases with no gene match: 11. This CDR3 has 14 amino acids. The V gene's germline CDR1 is LNHDA and CDR2 SQIVND (reference sequence).

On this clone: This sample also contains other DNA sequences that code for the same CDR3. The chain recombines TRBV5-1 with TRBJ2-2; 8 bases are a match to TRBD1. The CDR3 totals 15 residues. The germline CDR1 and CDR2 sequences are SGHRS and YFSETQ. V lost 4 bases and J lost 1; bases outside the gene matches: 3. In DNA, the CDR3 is TGCGCCAGCAGCCTCGGGACAGGGAACACCGGGGAGCTGTTTTTT. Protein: CASSLGTGNTGELFF. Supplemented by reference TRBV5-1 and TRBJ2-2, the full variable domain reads KAGVTQTPRYLIKTRGQQVTLSCSPISGHRSVSWYQQTPGQGLQFLFEYFSETQRNKGNFPGRFSGRQFSNSRSEMNVSTLELGDSALYLCASSLGTGNTGELFFGEGSRLTVL.

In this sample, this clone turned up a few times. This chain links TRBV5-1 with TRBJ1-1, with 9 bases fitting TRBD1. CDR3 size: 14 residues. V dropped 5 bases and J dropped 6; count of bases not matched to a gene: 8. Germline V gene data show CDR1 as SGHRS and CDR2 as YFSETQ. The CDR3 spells CASSSGTGSSEAFF. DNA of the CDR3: TGCGCCAGCAGTTCCGGGACAGGGTCCTCTGAAGCTTTCTTT.

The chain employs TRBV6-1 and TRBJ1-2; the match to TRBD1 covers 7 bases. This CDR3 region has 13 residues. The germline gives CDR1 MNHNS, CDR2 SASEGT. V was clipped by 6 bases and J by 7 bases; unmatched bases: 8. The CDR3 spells CASSQGQSAGYTF. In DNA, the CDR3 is TGTGCCAGCAGCCAGGGACAGAGTGCTGGCTACACCTTC.

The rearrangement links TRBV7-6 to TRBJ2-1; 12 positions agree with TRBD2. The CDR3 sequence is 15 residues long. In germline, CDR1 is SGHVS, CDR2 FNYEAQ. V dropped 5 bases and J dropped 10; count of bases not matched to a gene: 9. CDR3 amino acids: CASSRTSGVSVEQFF. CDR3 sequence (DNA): TGTGCCAGCAGCCGGACTAGCGGGGTCTCGGTAGAGCAGTTCTTC.

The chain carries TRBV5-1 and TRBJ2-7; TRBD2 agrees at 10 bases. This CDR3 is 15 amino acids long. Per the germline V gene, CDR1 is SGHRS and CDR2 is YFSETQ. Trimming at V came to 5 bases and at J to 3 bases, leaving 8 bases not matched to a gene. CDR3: CASRTGSSGSYEQYF. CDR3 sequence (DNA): TGCGCCAGCAGAACCGGTTCTAGCGGGAGCTACGAGCAGTACTTC.

The CDR3 DNA is TGTGCCAGCAGCCACTTGACTCGTGATGGAAAACTGTTTTTT. Amino acids: CASSHLTRDGKLFF. The chain carries TRBV3-1 (or the pseudogene TRBV3-2) and TRBJ1-4; unclear D gene. The CDR3 spans 14 residues. CDR1 and CDR2 from the germline V gene are LGHDT and YNNKEL (reference sequence). Trimming shortened V by 3 bases and J by 10 bases, and 15 bases separated the two germline ends.

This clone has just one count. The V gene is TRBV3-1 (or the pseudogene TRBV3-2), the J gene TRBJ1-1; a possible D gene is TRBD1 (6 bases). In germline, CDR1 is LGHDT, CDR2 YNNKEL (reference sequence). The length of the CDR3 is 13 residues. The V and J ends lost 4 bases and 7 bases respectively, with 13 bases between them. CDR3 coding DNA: TGTGCCAGCAGCCTCCTACGGACAGATGAAGCTTTCTTT. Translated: CASSLLRTDEAFF.

The DNA of the CDR3 is TGTGCCAGCAGCTGGGGGAGGCTAGCGGGAGGGAACAATGAGCAGTTCTTC. It is translated as CASSWGRLAGGNNEQFF. The chain recombines TRBV5-6 with TRBJ2-1, with 12 bases lining up with TRBD2. CDR3 size: 17 residues. With 3 bases clipped from V and 5 bases from J, the junction kept 9 bases outside the gene matches. Per the germline V gene, CDR1 is SGHDT and CDR2 is YYEEEE.

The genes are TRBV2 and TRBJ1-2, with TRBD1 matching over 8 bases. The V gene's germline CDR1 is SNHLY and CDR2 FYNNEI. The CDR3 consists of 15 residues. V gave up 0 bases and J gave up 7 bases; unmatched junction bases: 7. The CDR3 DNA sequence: TGTGCCAGCAGTGAAGCATCACAGGGGGTACTTGGCTACACCTTC. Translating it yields CASSEASQGVLGYTF.

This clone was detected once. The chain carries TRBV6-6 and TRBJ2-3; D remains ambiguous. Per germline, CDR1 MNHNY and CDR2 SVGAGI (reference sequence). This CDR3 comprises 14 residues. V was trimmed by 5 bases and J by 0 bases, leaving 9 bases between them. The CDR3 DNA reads TGTGCCAGCAGTGACACAACTAGCACAGATACGCAGTATTTT. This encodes CASSDTTSTDTQYF.

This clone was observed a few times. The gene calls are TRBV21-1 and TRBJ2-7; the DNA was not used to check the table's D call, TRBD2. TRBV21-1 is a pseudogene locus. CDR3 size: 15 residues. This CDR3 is CASSPGLAGSHEQYF. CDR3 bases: TGTGCCAGCAGCCCGGGACTAGCGGGATCCCACGAGCAGTACTTC.

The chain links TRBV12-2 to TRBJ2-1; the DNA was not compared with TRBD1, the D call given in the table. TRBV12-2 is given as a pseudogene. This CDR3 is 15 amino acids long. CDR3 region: CASRPGQEAYNEQFF. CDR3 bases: TGTGCAAGTCGCCCGGGACAGGAAGCCTACAATGAGCAGTTCTTC.

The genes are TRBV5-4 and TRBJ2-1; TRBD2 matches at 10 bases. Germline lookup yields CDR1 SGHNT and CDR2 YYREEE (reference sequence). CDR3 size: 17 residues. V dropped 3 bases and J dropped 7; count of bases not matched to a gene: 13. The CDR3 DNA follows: TGTGCCAGCAGCTCTTTCCAGAGCGGGAGGGCCAGGAATGAGCAGTTCTTC. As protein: CASSSFQSGRARNEQFF.

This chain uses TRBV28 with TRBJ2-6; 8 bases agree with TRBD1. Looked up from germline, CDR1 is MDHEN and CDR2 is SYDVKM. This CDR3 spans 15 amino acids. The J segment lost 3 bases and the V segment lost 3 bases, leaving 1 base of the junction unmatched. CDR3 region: CASSFRGLGANVLTF. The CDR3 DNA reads TGTGCCAGCAGTTTCAGGGGGCTTGGGGCCAACGTCCTGACTTTC.

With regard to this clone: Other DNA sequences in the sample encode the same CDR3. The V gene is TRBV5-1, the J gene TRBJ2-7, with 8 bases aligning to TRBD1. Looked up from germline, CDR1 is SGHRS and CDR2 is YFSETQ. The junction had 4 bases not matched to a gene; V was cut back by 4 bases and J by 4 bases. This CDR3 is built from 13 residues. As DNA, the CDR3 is TGCGCCAGCAGCCTAGACAGGGGTTACGAGCAGTACTTC. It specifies CASSLDRGYEQYF.

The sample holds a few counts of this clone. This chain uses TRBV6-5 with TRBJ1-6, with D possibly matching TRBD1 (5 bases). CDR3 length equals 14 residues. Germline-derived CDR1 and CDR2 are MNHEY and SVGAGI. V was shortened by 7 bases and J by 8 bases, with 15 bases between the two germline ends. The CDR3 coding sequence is TGTGCCAGCAAACTGGGGCAAAGGGATTCACCCCTCCACTTT. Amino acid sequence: CASKLGQRDSPLHF.

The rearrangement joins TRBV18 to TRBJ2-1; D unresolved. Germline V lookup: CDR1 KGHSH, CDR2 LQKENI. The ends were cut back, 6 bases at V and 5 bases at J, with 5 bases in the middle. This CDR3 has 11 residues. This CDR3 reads CASSLNNEQFF. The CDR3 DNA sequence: TGTGCCAGCTCCCTAAACAATGAGCAGTTCTTC.

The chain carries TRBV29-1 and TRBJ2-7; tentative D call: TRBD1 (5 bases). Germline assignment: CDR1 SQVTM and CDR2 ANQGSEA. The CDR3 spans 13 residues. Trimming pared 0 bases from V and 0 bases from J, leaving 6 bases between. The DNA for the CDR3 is TGCAGCGTTGAAGACAGGGCCTCCTACGAGCAGTACTTC. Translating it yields CSVEDRASYEQYF.

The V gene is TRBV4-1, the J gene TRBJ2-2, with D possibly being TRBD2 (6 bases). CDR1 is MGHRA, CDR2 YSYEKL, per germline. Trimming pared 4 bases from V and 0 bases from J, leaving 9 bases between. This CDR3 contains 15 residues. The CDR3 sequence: CASSPGLANTGELFF. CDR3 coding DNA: TGCGCCAGCAGCCCGGGACTTGCGAACACCGGGGAGCTGTTTTTT.

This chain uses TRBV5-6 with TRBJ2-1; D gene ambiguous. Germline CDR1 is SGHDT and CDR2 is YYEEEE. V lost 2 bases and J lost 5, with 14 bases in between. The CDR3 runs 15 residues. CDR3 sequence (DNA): TGTGCCAGCAGCTTTCGAGGTTTGAACAACAATGAGCAGTTCTTC. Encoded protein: CASSFRGLNNNEQFF.